What follows are 18 T cell receptor beta chains derived from one specimen sequenced in a study of blood T cell repertoires in COVID-19. Method: immunoSEQ multiplex PCR; TCRdb's copy keeps in-frame clones and lacks some. The sample carries 150,000 to 200,000 clones, approximately 87% recorded once. Material for sequencing was peripheral blood. Every receptor here comes from a woman in her sixties or seventies with acute or convalescent COVID-19.

This chain connects TRBV5-4 to TRBJ2-4; a weak D match, TRBD1 (5 bases). V was shortened by 4 bases and J by 0 bases, with 8 bases between the two germline ends. The CDR3 is made up of 14 amino acids. Germline CDR1 and CDR2: SGHNT and YYREEE (reference sequence). The CDR3 region is CASSNDRAKNIQYF. In DNA form, the CDR3 reads TGTGCCAGCAGCAACGACAGAGCCAAAAACATTCAGTACTTC.

This rearrangement joins TRBV11-2 to TRBJ1-6; TRBD1 matches 7 bases. This CDR3 comprises 16 residues. Losses at the gene ends were 5 bases for V and 7 bases for J; bases not matched to a gene: 11. From germline, CDR1 is SGHAT and CDR2 FQNNGV. Written as DNA, the CDR3 is TGTGCCAGCAGCCCAAACCTGGGACAGTCAAATTCACCCCTCCACTTT. Translating gives CASSPNLGQSNSPLHF.

The table lists this clone with a few counts. The chain carries TRBV4-2 and TRBJ2-3; 8 nucleotides line up with TRBD2. The CDR3 spans 17 residues. V lost 0 bases to trimming and J lost 2 bases; unmatched junction nucleotides: 7. Germline CDR1 is LGHNA and CDR2 is YNFKEQ. CDR3 loop: CASSQDASGGPTDTQYF. The CDR3 region has the DNA TGTGCCAGCAGCCAAGATGCCAGCGGGGGCCCCACAGATACGCAGTATTTT.

V gene TRBV4-1 combines with J gene TRBJ2-3; D possibly corresponds to TRBD1 (6 bases). The CDR3 is made up of 16 amino acids. Trimming stripped 6 bases from V and 1 base from J, with 17 bases between. Germline lookup yields CDR1 MGHRA and CDR2 YSYEKL. CDR3 nucleotides: TGCGCCAGCAGTCCTGGACCGGGACAAGGCACAGATACGCAGTATTTT. It yields the protein CASSPGPGQGTDTQYF.

The chain recombines TRBV18 with TRBJ1-5; 7 bases map to TRBD1. CDR1 is KGHSH and CDR2 is LQKENI in the germline V gene. V shed 3 bases, J shed 5 bases, and the junction held 4 bases outside the gene matches. The CDR3 runs 14 residues. Here the CDR3 reads CASSPGQADQPQHF. The CDR3 coding sequence is TGTGCCAGCTCACCCGGACAGGCCGATCAGCCCCAGCATTTT. The full variable domain, its missing parts supplied by reference TRBV18 and TRBJ1-5, is NAGVMQNPRHLVRRRGQEARLRCSPMKGHSHVYWYRQLPEEGLKFMVYLQKENIIDESGMPKERFSAEFPKEGPSILRIQQVVRGDSAAYFCASSPGQADQPQHFGDGTRLSIL.

CDR3 DNA sequence: TGCGCCAGCACCTCGGGACAGGGGTTTTATACTGAAGCTTTCTTT. This encodes CASTSGQGFYTEAFF. This chain uses TRBV5-1 with TRBJ1-1; TRBD1 matches 10 bases. J gave up 5 bases and V 6 bases, and 10 bases lay outside the gene matches. Per the germline V gene, CDR1 is SGHRS and CDR2 is YFSETQ. This CDR3 spans 15 amino acids.

The genes are TRBV11-2 and TRBJ1-4, with TRBD1 matching over 8 bases. The CDR3 has 15 amino acids. V lost 5 bases, J lost 4 bases, and 6 bases stayed unmatched. The germline V gene encodes CDR1 SGHAT and CDR2 FQNNGV. DNA for the CDR3: TGTGCCAGCAGCGCCGGGACAGGATTTAATGAAAAACTGTTTTTT. Encoded protein: CASSAGTGFNEKLFF.

CDR3 sequence (DNA): TGTGCCAGTAGGCCAGGGGGTGGAACCAATGAAGCTTTCTTT. Its translation: CASRPGGGTNEAFF. V usage is TRBV19 and J usage is TRBJ1-1, with 7 bases fitting TRBD1. CDR1 and CDR2 from the germline V gene are LNHDA and SQIVND (reference sequence). The CDR3 has 14 amino acids. Trimming took 6 bases from V and 7 from J; bases not matched to a gene: 11.

V is TRBV7-9 and J is TRBJ1-1, with 10 bases identical to TRBD1. Germline V gene sequence: CDR1 SEHNR, CDR2 FQNEAQ (reference sequence). Trimming removed 6 bases from V and 0 bases from J; junction bases left unmatched: 1. CDR3 length equals 14 residues. The CDR3 is CASRGQGMNTEAFF. CDR3 sequence (DNA): TGTGCCAGCAGGGGACAGGGGATGAACACTGAAGCTTTCTTT.

This chain links TRBV5-1 with TRBJ2-2; possibly TRBD2 for D (5 bases). This CDR3 comprises 16 residues. Germline-derived CDR1 and CDR2 are SGHRS and YFSETQ. Trimming pared 4 bases from V and 3 bases from J, leaving 16 bases between. The DNA of the CDR3 is TGCGCCAGCAGCCCGCGGGCGGGTTGGGACACCGGGGAGCTGTTTTTT. This encodes CASSPRAGWDTGELFF.

The CDR3 spells CASSIPLANYNEQFF. The CDR3 nucleotides read TGTGCCAGTAGTATACCCCTAGCGAACTACAATGAGCAGTTCTTC. The chain recombines TRBV19 with TRBJ2-1; D is perhaps TRBD2 (6 bases). Deletions cut 2 bases from V and 3 bases from J, with 11 bases between. The CDR3 totals 15 residues. Looked up from germline, CDR1 is LNHDA and CDR2 is SQIVND (reference sequence). The full variable domain, rest sourced from reference TRBV19 and TRBJ2-1, is DGGITQSPKYLFRKEGQNVTLSCEQNLNHDAMYWYRQDPGQGLRLIYYSQIVNDFQKGDIAEGYSVSREKKESFPLTVTSAQKNPTAFYLCASSIPLANYNEQFFGPGTRLTVL.

This chain connects TRBV19 to TRBJ1-2; 7 bases align to TRBD1. J was trimmed by 4 bases and V by 3 bases; bases with no gene match: 2. This CDR3 has 13 residues. CDR1 LNHDA and CDR2 SQIVND come from the germline V gene (reference sequence). The CDR3 is CASSIDRAYGYTF. The CDR3 nucleotides read TGTGCCAGTAGTATCGACAGGGCCTATGGCTACACCTTC.

This CDR3 is CASSLEEGNQPQHF. CDR3 DNA: TGTGCCAGCAGCCTAGAGGAGGGCAATCAGCCCCAGCATTTT. J is TRBJ1-5 and V is TRBV4-2; D gene ambiguous. Trimming shortened V by 4 bases and J by 2 bases, and 9 bases separated the two germline ends. Germline CDR1 and CDR2: LGHNA and YNFKEQ. This CDR3 is 14 amino acids long.

The gene calls are TRBV28 and TRBJ1-5; a possible D gene is TRBD1 (6 bases). CDR1 is MDHEN and CDR2 is SYDVKM in the germline V gene. The ends were cut back, 2 bases at V and 7 bases at J, with 15 bases in the middle. This CDR3 contains 15 residues. The CDR3 nucleotides are TGTGCCAGCAGTTTAGTGTTTGGGGGCCTACAGCCCCAGCATTTT. This encodes CASSLVFGGLQPQHF.

J is TRBJ2-2 and V is TRBV5-1; 7 bases are a match to TRBD1. Germline V gives CDR1 SGHRS, CDR2 YFSETQ. The CDR3 is made up of 16 amino acids. V lost 1 base to trimming and J lost 1 base; unmatched junction nucleotides: 4. The CDR3 DNA reads TGCGCCAGCAGCTTGAGGGGGCTAGTGAACACCGGGGAGCTGTTTTTT. Its protein product is CASSLRGLVNTGELFF.

The rearrangement uses TRBV5-1 and TRBJ1-2, with TRBD1 matching 7 bases. Germline CDR1 SGHRS, CDR2 YFSETQ. The V segment lost 3 bases and the J segment 0 bases; nucleotides outside the gene matches: 8. The CDR3 length is 16 residues. This CDR3 is CASSSYFQGANYGYTF. CDR3 nucleotides: TGCGCCAGCAGCTCGTACTTTCAGGGGGCTAACTATGGCTACACCTTC.

The CDR3 sequence is CASSSRIAGETGELFF. CDR3 coding DNA: TGTGCCAGCAGTTCCCGAATAGCGGGAGAAACCGGGGAGCTGTTTTTT. V is TRBV6-2 or TRBV6-3 and J is TRBJ2-2; 9 bases align to TRBD2. CDR1 and CDR2 from the germline V gene are MNHEY and SVGEGT. V shed 4 bases and J 5 bases; nucleotides not matched to a gene: 8. This CDR3 is built from 16 residues.

The chain carries TRBV6-5 and TRBJ2-1, with 10 positions matching TRBD1. Germline V CDR1 and CDR2: MNHEY, SVGAGI. The CDR3 has 13 amino acids. The V gene end was trimmed by 5 bases and the J gene end by 7 bases; junction bases not matched to a gene: 2. The CDR3 loop is CASSRQGANEQFF. The CDR3 nucleotides read TGTGCCAGCAGTCGACAGGGGGCTAATGAGCAGTTCTTC.